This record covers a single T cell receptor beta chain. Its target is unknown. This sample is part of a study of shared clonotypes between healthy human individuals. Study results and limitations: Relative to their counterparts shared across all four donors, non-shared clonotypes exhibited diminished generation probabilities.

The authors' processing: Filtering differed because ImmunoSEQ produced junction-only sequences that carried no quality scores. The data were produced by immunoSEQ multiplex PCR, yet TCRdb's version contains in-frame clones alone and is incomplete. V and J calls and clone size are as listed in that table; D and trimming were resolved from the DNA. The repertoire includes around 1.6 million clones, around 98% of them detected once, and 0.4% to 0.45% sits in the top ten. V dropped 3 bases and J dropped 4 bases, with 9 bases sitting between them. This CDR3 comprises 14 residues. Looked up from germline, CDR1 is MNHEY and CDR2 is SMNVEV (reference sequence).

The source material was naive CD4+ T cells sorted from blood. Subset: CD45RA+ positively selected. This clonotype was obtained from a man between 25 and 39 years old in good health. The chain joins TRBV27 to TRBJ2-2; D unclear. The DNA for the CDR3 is TGTGCCAGCAGTTTCCCCTCGGCCACCGGGGAGCTGTTTTTT. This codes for CASSFPSATGELFF.